This entry describes one T cell receptor (beta chain). Its target is unknown. Assay: immunoSEQ multiplex PCR; the TCRdb copy retains only in-frame clones and omits some. The profile shows about 30,000 clones, 92% of them singletons. This sample is drawn from a study of T cells in tuberculosis. This CDR3 has 15 residues. The V gene's germline CDR1 is SGHNT and CDR2 YYREEE (reference sequence). V shed 2 bases, J shed 0 bases, and the junction held 2 bases outside the gene matches. This sample's time point: new active TB diagnosis, blood taken before or within 7 days of starting treatment. The study, taken as a whole, reports: Cases with active tuberculosis were adults, while controls were adolescents.

The sequence came from an adult with tuberculosis. This chain uses TRBV5-4 with TRBJ2-1; 7 bases match TRBD2. Sequencing was performed on PBMCs, taken at tuberculosis diagnosis. CDR3: CASSFLADSYNEQFF. CDR3 in DNA: TGTGCCAGCAGCTTCCTAGCGGACTCCTACAATGAGCAGTTCTTC.